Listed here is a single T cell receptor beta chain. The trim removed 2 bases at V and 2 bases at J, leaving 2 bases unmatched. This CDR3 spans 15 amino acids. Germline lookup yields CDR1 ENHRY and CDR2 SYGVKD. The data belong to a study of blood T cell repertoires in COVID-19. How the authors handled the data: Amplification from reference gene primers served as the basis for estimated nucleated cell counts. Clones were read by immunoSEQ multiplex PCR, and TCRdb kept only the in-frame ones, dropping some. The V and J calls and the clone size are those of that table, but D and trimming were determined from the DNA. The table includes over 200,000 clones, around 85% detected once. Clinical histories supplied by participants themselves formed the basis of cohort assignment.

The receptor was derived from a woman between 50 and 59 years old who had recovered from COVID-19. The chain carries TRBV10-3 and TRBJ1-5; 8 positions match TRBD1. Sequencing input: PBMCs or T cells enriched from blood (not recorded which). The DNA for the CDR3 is TGTGCCATCAGTGAGGGACAGGGTGGCAATCAGCCCCAGCATTTT. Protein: CAISEGQGGNQPQHF.